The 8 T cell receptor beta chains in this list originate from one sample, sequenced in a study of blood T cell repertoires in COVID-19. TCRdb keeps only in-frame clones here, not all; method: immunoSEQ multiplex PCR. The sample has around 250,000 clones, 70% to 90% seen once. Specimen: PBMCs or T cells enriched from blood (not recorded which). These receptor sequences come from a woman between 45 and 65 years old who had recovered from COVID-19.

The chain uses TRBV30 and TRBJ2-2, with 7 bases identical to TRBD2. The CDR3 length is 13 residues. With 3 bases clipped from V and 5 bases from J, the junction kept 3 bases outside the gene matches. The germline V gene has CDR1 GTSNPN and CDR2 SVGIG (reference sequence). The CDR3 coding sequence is TGTGCCTGGAGCCTAGCGGAAACCGGGGAGCTGTTTTTT. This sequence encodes CAWSLAETGELFF.

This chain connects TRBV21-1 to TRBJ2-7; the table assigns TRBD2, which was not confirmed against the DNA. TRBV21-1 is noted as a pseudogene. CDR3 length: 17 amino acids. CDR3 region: CARLRQTATSGSHEQYF. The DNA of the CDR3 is TGTGCCCGACTTCGACAGACTGCGACTAGCGGGAGCCACGAGCAGTACTTC.

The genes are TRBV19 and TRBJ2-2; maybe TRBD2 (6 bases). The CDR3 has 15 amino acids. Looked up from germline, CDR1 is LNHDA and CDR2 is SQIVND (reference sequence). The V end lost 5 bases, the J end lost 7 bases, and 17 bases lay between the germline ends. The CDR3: CASSLVFGGLGELFF. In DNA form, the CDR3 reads TGTGCCAGTAGTCTAGTATTTGGAGGGCTCGGGGAGCTGTTTTTT. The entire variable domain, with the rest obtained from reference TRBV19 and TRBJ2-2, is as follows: DGGITQSPKYLFRKEGQNVTLSCEQNLNHDAMYWYRQDPGQGLRLIYYSQIVNDFQKGDIAEGYSVSREKKESFPLTVTSAQKNPTAFYLCASSLVFGGLGELFFGEGSRLTVL.

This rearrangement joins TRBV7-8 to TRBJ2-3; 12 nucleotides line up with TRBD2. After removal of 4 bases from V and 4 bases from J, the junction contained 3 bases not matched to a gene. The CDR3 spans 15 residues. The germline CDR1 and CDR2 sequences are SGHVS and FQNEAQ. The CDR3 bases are TGTGCCAGCAGCTCGACTAGCGGGAGCTCAGATACGCAGTATTTT. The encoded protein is CASSSTSGSSDTQYF. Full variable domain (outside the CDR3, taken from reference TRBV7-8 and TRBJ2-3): GAGVSQSPRYKVAKRGQDVALRCDPISGHVSLFWYQQALGQGPEFLTYFQNEAQLDKSGLPSDRFFAERPEGSVSTLKIQRTQQEDSAVYLCASSSTSGSSDTQYFGPGTRLTVL.

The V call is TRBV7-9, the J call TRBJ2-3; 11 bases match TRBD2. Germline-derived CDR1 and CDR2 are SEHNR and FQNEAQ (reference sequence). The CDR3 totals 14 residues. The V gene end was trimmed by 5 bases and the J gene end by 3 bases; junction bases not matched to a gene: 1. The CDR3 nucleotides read TGTGCCAGCAGCCGACTAGCGGGAACAGATACGCAGTATTTT. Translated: CASSRLAGTDTQYF.

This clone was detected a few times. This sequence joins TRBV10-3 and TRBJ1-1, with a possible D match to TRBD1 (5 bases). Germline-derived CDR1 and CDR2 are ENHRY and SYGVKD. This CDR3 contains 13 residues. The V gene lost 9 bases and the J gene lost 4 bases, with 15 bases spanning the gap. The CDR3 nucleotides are TGTGCCATGGGGGGGGGAATTGGCACTGAAGCTTTCTTT. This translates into CAMGGGIGTEAFF.

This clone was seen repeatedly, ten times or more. DNA for the CDR3: TGTGCCAGCAGCGCCCAGAATTATGGCTACACCTTC. Residues: CASSAQNYGYTF. The V and J genes are TRBV9 and TRBJ1-2; D not certain. Trimming shortened V by 3 bases and J by 5 bases, and 8 bases separated the two germline ends. CDR3 length: 12 residues. Germline values: CDR1 SGDLS, CDR2 YYNGEE. The entire variable domain, with the rest obtained from reference TRBV9 and TRBJ1-2, is as follows: DSGVTQTPKHLITATGQRVTLRCSPRSGDLSVYWYQQSLDQGLQFLIQYYNGEERAKGNILERFSAQQFPDLHSELNLSSLELGDSALYFCASSAQNYGYTFGSGTRLTVV.

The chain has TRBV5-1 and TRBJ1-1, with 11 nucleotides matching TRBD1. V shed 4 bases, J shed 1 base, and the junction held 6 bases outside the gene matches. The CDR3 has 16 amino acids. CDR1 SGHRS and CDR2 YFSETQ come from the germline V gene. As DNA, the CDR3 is TGCGCCAGCAGCCCCGGACAGGGGGCCCGGAACACTGAAGCTTTCTTT. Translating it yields CASSPGQGARNTEAFF.